A selection of T cell receptor beta chains follows, all from one sample in a study of cytomegalovirus exposure and HLA in healthy donors. Generated by immunoSEQ multiplex PCR, the TCRdb table keeps only in-frame clones and is missing some. Found here are tens of thousands of clones, under 75% of them singletons; the top ten hold over 2%. Sequenced: PBMCs. Every receptor here comes from a human donor in good health. The CDR3 runs from the conserved cysteine through the conserved F or W. The D gene is left open where the match is weak. The size of a clone is reported for some rows only, either as once, few or many, or as a class for expanded clones.

size	V	D	J	CDR3	DNA
.	TRBV7-3	.	TRBJ2-3	CASSSDWRPGTDTQYF	TGTGCCAGCAGCTCCGACTGGCGGCCGGGCACAGATACGCAGTATTTT
once	TRBV7-2	TRBD1	TRBJ2-1	CASSPRDRASNEQFF	TGTGCCAGCAGCCCCCGGGACAGGGCTAGCAATGAGCAGTTCTTC
.	TRBV7-2	.	TRBJ1-1	CASSWSRAMNTEAFF	TGTGCCAGCAGCTGGTCCAGGGCCATGAACACTGAAGCTTTCTTT
.	TRBV15	.	TRBJ1-2	CATSPPVGRRYTF	TGTGCCACCAGCCCCCCGGTCGGGAGGCGCTACACCTTC
.	TRBV19	.	TRBJ2-2	CASSIVGGAGPGELFF	TGTGCCAGTAGTATAGTGGGGGGGGCCGGCCCCGGGGAGCTGTTTTTT
.	TRBV9	.	TRBJ2-7	CASSVDAGTHEQYF	TGTGCCAGCAGCGTAGATGCCGGGACTCACGAGCAGTACTTC
.	TRBV20-1	.	TRBJ1-1	CSATGLTEAFF	TGCAGTGCCACAGGGTTGACTGAAGCTTTCTTT
.	TRBV7-2	TRBD1	TRBJ2-7	CASSTDGTGRYEQYF	TGTGCCAGCAGTACAGACGGGACAGGACGCTACGAGCAGTACTTC
.	TRBV18	TRBD1	TRBJ1-1	CASSPIQGVRTEAFF	TGTGCCAGCTCACCGATACAGGGGGTACGGACTGAAGCTTTCTTT
few	TRBV6-5	.	TRBJ1-5	CASSSGGHQPQHF	TGTGCCAGCAGCAGTGGAGGGCATCAGCCCCAGCATTTT
.	TRBV2	TRBD2	TRBJ2-2	CASSEAGLAGGHGELFF	TGTGCCAGCAGTGAAGCGGGACTAGCGGGGGGTCACGGGGAGCTGTTTTTT
.	TRBV7-6	TRBD1	TRBJ2-2	CASSLIRTGNTGELFF	TGTGCCAGCAGCTTAATTAGGACAGGCAACACCGGGGAGCTGTTTTTT
few	TRBV7-9	TRBD2	TRBJ2-3	CASSLSTSGGYTDTQYF	TGTGCCAGCAGCTTATCTACTAGCGGGGGGTACACAGATACGCAGTATTTT
.	TRBV7-9	.	TRBJ1-4	CASSLTGFGTNEKLFF	TGTGCCAGCAGCTTAACGGGGTTTGGGACTAATGAAAAACTGTTTTTT
.	TRBV29-1	TRBD2	TRBJ2-7	CSVGASGGYEQYF	TGCAGCGTTGGGGCTAGCGGGGGCTACGAGCAGTACTTC
.	TRBV4-1	.	TRBJ1-5	CASSQEFVRRNQPQHF	TGCGCCAGCAGCCAAGAATTCGTGCGGAGGAATCAGCCCCAGCATTTT
.	TRBV5-6	TRBD1	TRBJ1-2	CASSYTGQGEGYTF	TGTGCCAGCAGCTATACGGGACAGGGTGAGGGCTACACCTTC
.	TRBV7-6	.	TRBJ2-1	CASSSEQIPYNEQFF	TGTGCCAGCAGCAGTGAACAGATCCCCTACAATGAGCAGTTCTTC
.	TRBV11-2	.	TRBJ2-3	CASSLNSLLTDTQYF	TGTGCCAGCAGCTTGAACAGCCTCCTCACAGATACGCAGTATTTT
.	TRBV11-2	TRBD1	TRBJ2-7	CASSLAWAGGRYEQYF	TGTGCCAGCAGCTTAGCGTGGGCAGGGGGCAGGTACGAGCAGTACTTC
few	TRBV19	.	TRBJ1-1	CASSIQGAKRWNTEAFF	TGTGCCAGTAGTATCCAGGGTGCGAAACGATGGAACACTGAAGCTTTCTTT
.	TRBV5-1	TRBD2	TRBJ2-3	CASSLDPGRADTQYF	TGCGCCAGCAGCTTGGACCCCGGGAGGGCAGATACGCAGTATTTT
few	TRBV19	.	TRBJ2-7	CASSIASLDEQYF	TGTGCCAGTAGTATAGCTAGCTTGGACGAGCAGTACTTC
.	TRBV7-2	.	TRBJ1-1	CASSFIENTEAFF	TGTGCCAGCAGCTTCATAGAGAACACTGAAGCTTTCTTT
.	TRBV15	.	TRBJ2-7	CATSRVMRLQQYF	TGTGCCACCAGCAGAGTCATGAGGCTTCAGCAGTACTTC
.	TRBV6-6	.	TRBJ2-1	CASSYQEPSYNEQFF	TGTGCCAGCAGTTACCAGGAACCGTCCTACAATGAGCAGTTCTTC
.	TRBV19	.	TRBJ1-2	CASSILSRGYYGYTF	TGTGCCAGTAGTATCCTCAGCAGGGGTTACTATGGCTACACCTTC
.	TRBV5-4	TRBD2	TRBJ2-2	CASSFAGGADGELFF	TGTGCCAGCAGCTTCGCGGGGGGAGCGGACGGGGAGCTGTTTTTT
.	TRBV2	.	TRBJ1-5	CASSDRPEGGNQPQHF	TGTGCCAGCAGTGACCGGCCCGAAGGAGGGAATCAGCCCCAGCATTTT
.	TRBV11-1	.	TRBJ1-1	CASSAYADTEAFF	TGTGCCAGCAGCGCCTATGCGGACACTGAAGCTTTCTTT
.	TRBV7-2	TRBD2	TRBJ2-1	CASIKRGGPSNEQFF	TGTGCCAGCATTAAGCGGGGGGGCCCCAGCAATGAGCAGTTCTTC
once	TRBV6-1	.	TRBJ1-1	CASSERYNTEAFF	TGTGCCAGCAGTGAACGGTACAACACTGAAGCTTTCTTT
.	TRBV5-1	.	TRBJ1-1	CASSLPGRTEAFF	TGCGCCAGCAGCTTGCCAGGGCGAACTGAAGCTTTCTTT
.	TRBV6-5	.	TRBJ1-1	CASSSYGHSNTEAFF	TGTGCCAGCAGTTCCTACGGACACTCGAACACTGAAGCTTTCTTT
.	TRBV27	TRBD1	TRBJ1-1	CASSLVGTGRGTEAFF	TGTGCCAGCAGTTTAGTCGGGACAGGCCGGGGCACTGAAGCTTTCTTT